One and the same sample provided the 23 T cell receptor beta chains below, sequenced in a study of blood T cell repertoires in COVID-19. Measured with immunoSEQ multiplex PCR; TCRdb has only the in-frame clones, and not every one. The repertoire holds under 80,000 clones, with about 86% as singletons. The sequenced sample was peripheral blood. Receptor source: a man aged 70-80 years with active COVID-19.

This chain joins TRBV10-3 and TRBJ2-1, with 9 bases aligning to TRBD2. CDR3 length: 16 residues. Looked up from germline, CDR1 is ENHRY and CDR2 is SYGVKD. V shed 4 bases and J 1 base; nucleotides not matched to a gene: 5. In DNA form, the CDR3 reads TGTGCCATCAGTGCGGTAGCGGGAGCTTCCTACAATGAGCAGTTCTTC. Protein product: CAISAVAGASYNEQFF.

This chain connects TRBV7-2 to TRBJ2-7, with 7 bases matching TRBD2. Trimming removed 3 bases from V and 3 bases from J; junction bases left unmatched: 8. Per the germline V gene, CDR1 is SGHTA and CDR2 is FQGNSA. The length of the CDR3 is 15 residues. CDR3 in amino acids: CASSLGGGLGYEQYF. The CDR3 region has the DNA TGTGCCAGCAGCTTGGGGGGAGGGCTCGGCTACGAGCAGTACTTC.

The V call is TRBV7-3, the J call TRBJ1-1; 9 positions match TRBD1. CDR3 length: 17 residues. Germline CDR1 SGHTA, CDR2 FQGTGA. J gave up 5 bases and V 5 bases, and 15 bases lay outside the gene matches. CDR3 bases: TGTGCCAGCAGCCCCAGCGGACCGACAGGGGGGAAAACTGAAGCTTTCTTT. As protein: CASSPSGPTGGKTEAFF. Based on the CDR3 plus reference TRBV7-3 and TRBJ1-1, the full variable domain is GAGVSQTPSNKVTEKGKYVELRCDPISGHTALYWYRQSLGQGPEFLIYFQGTGAADDSGLPNDRFFAVRPEGSVSTLKIQRTERGDSAVYLCASSPSGPTGGKTEAFFGQGTRLTVV.

The chain has TRBV2 and TRBJ2-1; D is perhaps TRBD2 (6 bases). The CDR3 is 15 residues long. The ends were cut back, 4 bases at V and 11 bases at J, with 21 bases in the middle. The germline gives CDR1 SNHLY, CDR2 FYNNEI. The CDR3 spells CASSGVGGDHGQQFF. The DNA of the CDR3 is TGTGCCAGCAGTGGGGTCGGCGGGGACCACGGCCAGCAGTTCTTC.

This clone was recorded only once. The CDR3 loop is CASSAGGFWDEQYF. In DNA form, the CDR3 reads TGTGCCAGCTCAGCGGGGGGTTTTTGGGACGAGCAGTACTTC. This rearrangement joins TRBV18 to TRBJ2-7, with 8 nucleotides matching TRBD2. The CDR3 runs to 14 residues. The germline V gene has CDR1 KGHSH and CDR2 LQKENI. The V gene end was trimmed by 5 bases and the J gene end by 5 bases; junction bases not matched to a gene: 8.

The rearrangement uses TRBV30 and TRBJ2-6; a possible D gene is TRBD1 (5 bases). This CDR3 has 12 residues. V gave up 8 bases and J gave up 4 bases, with 9 bases separating them. Per the germline V gene, CDR1 is GTSNPN and CDR2 is SVGIG (reference sequence). The DNA for the CDR3 is TGTGCCACCCACAGGGGGGCCAACGTCCTGACTTTC. Protein: CATHRGANVLTF.

The chain is built from TRBV19 and TRBJ1-6, with D perhaps TRBD1 (6 bases). CDR3 length: 15 amino acids. V shed 1 base and J shed 8 bases, with 12 bases lying between them. Germline CDR1 and CDR2: LNHDA and SQIVND (reference sequence). CDR3: CASSIAAGDDSPLHF. Written as DNA, the CDR3 is TGTGCCAGTAGTATAGCGGCAGGGGATGATTCACCCCTCCACTTT. The full variable domain, its missing parts supplied by reference TRBV19 and TRBJ1-6, is DGGITQSPKYLFRKEGQNVTLSCEQNLNHDAMYWYRQDPGQGLRLIYYSQIVNDFQKGDIAEGYSVSREKKESFPLTVTSAQKNPTAFYLCASSIAAGDDSPLHFGNGTRLTVT.

The chain combines TRBV5-1 with TRBJ2-7; the D gene is possibly TRBD1 (7 bases). The germline V gene has CDR1 SGHRS and CDR2 YFSETQ. Between the trimmed V and J ends, which lost 3 bases and 3 bases, there was a span of 19 bases. The CDR3 extends over 16 amino acids. The DNA of the CDR3 is TGCGCCAGCAGCTGGGGGGCCGGGACAGCTAGCTACGAGCAGTACTTC. Translated, it gives CASSWGAGTASYEQYF.

The rearrangement links TRBV20-1 to TRBJ2-1; the D is unclear. The germline gives CDR1 DFQATT, CDR2 SNEGSKA (reference sequence). This CDR3 comprises 11 residues. The V end was cut by 6 bases, the J end by 6 bases, with 9 bases between. The CDR3 coding sequence is TGCAGTGCACCGAGAGGCAATGAGCAGTTCTTC. Protein sequence: CSAPRGNEQFF.

The V and J genes are TRBV21-1 and TRBJ1-3. TRBV21-1 is termed a pseudogene. The CDR3 is made up of 15 amino acids. The CDR3 region is CASTPEGGGGNTIYF. In nucleotides, the CDR3 is TGTGCCAGCACCCCTGAGGGGGGGGGCGGAAACACCATATATTTT.

This clone was counted only a few times. The V and J genes are TRBV18 and TRBJ1-1; possibly TRBD1 for D (5 bases). Trimming shortened V by 5 bases and J by 2 bases, and 12 bases separated the two germline ends. The CDR3 totals 14 residues. Germline CDR1 reads KGHSH; CDR2 reads LQKENI. CDR3 DNA sequence: TGTGCCAGCTCAGGGGCAGGGCTAAACACTGAAGCTTTCTTT. It is translated as CASSGAGLNTEAFF.

The chain uses TRBV4-3 and TRBJ2-1, with D possibly matching TRBD2 (5 bases). CDR1 and CDR2 from the germline V gene are LGHNA and YSLEER. The ends were cut back, 3 bases at V and 5 bases at J, with 17 bases in the middle. The CDR3 sequence is 16 residues long. CDR3 nucleotide sequence: TGCGCCAGCAGCCAGGGCCTGGGGAGCGCCCACAATGAGCAGTTCTTC. It yields the protein CASSQGLGSAHNEQFF.

The V and J genes are TRBV3-1 (or the pseudogene TRBV3-2) and TRBJ2-5; the D gene is possibly TRBD1 (6 bases). Germline V lookup: CDR1 LGHDT, CDR2 YNNKEL (reference sequence). The length of the CDR3 is 14 residues. Trimming left V 3 bases short and J 2 bases short, with 10 bases between. The CDR3 coding sequence is TGTGCCAGCAGCCACAGGGGTGGACAAGAGACCCAGTACTTC. It encodes CASSHRGGQETQYF.

This clone came up a few times. The chain couples TRBV27 to TRBJ2-5, with unresolved D. Germline loops: CDR1 MNHEY, CDR2 SMNVEV (reference sequence). CDR3 length equals 12 residues. The germline V and J ends were trimmed by 10 bases and 7 bases, with 16 bases remaining between them. Here the CDR3 reads CATYGRFGTQYF. The DNA for the CDR3 is TGTGCCACCTACGGTCGTTTCGGGACCCAGTACTTC.

The chain combines TRBV30 with TRBJ2-5; TRBD1 matches at 11 bases. Germline V lookup: CDR1 GTSNPN, CDR2 SVGIG (reference sequence). This CDR3 region has 15 residues. Trimming took 4 bases from V and 5 from J; bases not matched to a gene: 9. CDR3 nucleotides: TGTGCCTGGACTGGGGGACAGGGGGGGGAGGAGACCCAGTACTTC. Translated: CAWTGGQGGEETQYF.

The rearrangement joins TRBV24-1 to TRBJ2-6; 7 bases align to TRBD2. The CDR3 sequence is 15 residues long. V lost 9 bases and J lost 2; bases outside the gene matches: 6. Germline CDR1 reads KGHDR; CDR2 reads SFDVKD. The CDR3 DNA reads as TGTGCCACCCCCCATGGGGGGGCTGGGGCCAACGTCCTGACTTTC. Translating gives CATPHGGAGANVLTF.

The CDR3 sequence is CASSLWGRGQETQYF. CDR3 bases: TGTGCCAGCAGCTTATGGGGCAGGGGCCAAGAGACCCAGTACTTC. This chain uses TRBV7-8 with TRBJ2-5; D may be TRBD1 (6 bases). The CDR3 is made up of 15 amino acids. Trimming removed 2 bases at V and 1 base at J, with 11 bases between. Germline CDR1 and CDR2: SGHVS and FQNEAQ.

This clone has just a few counts. This chain uses TRBV7-6 with TRBJ2-5, with 12 nucleotides matching TRBD2. CDR1 and CDR2 (germline): SGHVS, FNYEAQ. Unmatched junction bases numbered 11, after V lost 5 bases and J lost 7 bases. This CDR3 comprises 16 residues. CDR3 DNA sequence: TGTGCCAGCAGCACCGGGGGGCTAGCGGGAGGGGCGACCCAGTACTTC. Translating gives CASSTGGLAGGATQYF.

The chain has TRBV7-9 and TRBJ2-3, with a tentative D call TRBD2 (5 bases). Germline V gives CDR1 SEHNR, CDR2 FQNEAQ (reference sequence). V dropped 2 bases and J dropped 0 bases, with 9 bases sitting between them. There are 15 residues in the CDR3. The CDR3 DNA reads TGTGCCAGCAGCTTACGGGGTGCTAGCACAGATACGCAGTATTTT. It encodes CASSLRGASTDTQYF.

The chain links TRBV11-3 to TRBJ2-7, with TRBD1 matching over 7 bases. Per germline, CDR1 SGHNT and CDR2 YENEEA. V was pared by 7 bases and J by 0 bases, with 9 bases of the junction left unmatched. CDR3 length: 15 residues. In nucleotides, the CDR3 is TGTGCCAGCACCCCAGGGGGTCAGGGCTCCTACGAGCAGTACTTC. Residues: CASTPGGQGSYEQYF. The full variable domain, its missing parts supplied by reference TRBV11-3 and TRBJ2-7, is EAGVVQSPRYKIIEKKQPVAFWCNPISGHNTLYWYLQNLGQGPELLIRYENEEAVDDSQLPKDRFSAERLKGVDSTLKIQPAELGDSAVYLCASTPGGQGSYEQYFGPGTRLTVT.

The V and J genes are TRBV7-2 and TRBJ2-2, with TRBD2 matching 9 bases. With V trimmed by 1 base and J by 6 bases, 6 bases remained unmatched. This CDR3 comprises 16 residues. The germline V gene encodes CDR1 SGHTA and CDR2 FQGNSA. The CDR3 is CASSLEGTSWAGELFF. The CDR3 nucleotides are TGTGCCAGCAGCTTAGAAGGGACTAGCTGGGCCGGGGAGCTGTTTTTT.

This chain connects TRBV5-6 to TRBJ1-5; 7 nucleotides agree with TRBD1. Germline trimming cut 4 bases from V and 11 bases from J; bases unmatched to any gene: 18. The germline V gene has CDR1 SGHDT and CDR2 YYEEEE. CDR3 length: 16 residues. CDR3 sequence: CASSPSGQPKGSAQHF. The CDR3 DNA sequence: TGTGCCAGCAGCCCCTCGGGACAGCCCAAGGGGTCGGCCCAGCATTTT.

V gene TRBV11-3 combines with J gene TRBJ2-7, with 8 bases that match TRBD1. V was pared by 5 bases and J by 0 bases, with 9 bases of the junction left unmatched. Germline V gives CDR1 SGHNT, CDR2 YENEEA. The CDR3 loop spans 16 amino acids. The CDR3 DNA sequence: TGTGCCAGCAGCCCCGGCGGACAGGGACCCTCCTACGAGCAGTACTTC. Its protein is CASSPGGQGPSYEQYF.